This note documents a single TCR beta chain sequence. CDR3 length: 16 amino acids. The V segment lost 5 bases and the J segment 2 bases; nucleotides outside the gene matches: 12. CDR1 is MNHEY, CDR2 SMNVEV, per germline (reference sequence). The data are from a study of blood T cell repertoires in COVID-19. Profiled with immunoSEQ multiplex PCR; TCRdb holds only in-frame clones, not every one. The sample shows about 240,000 clones, 70% to 90% of them seen only once. Sequenced: PBMCs or T cells enriched from blood (not recorded which). The chain joins TRBV27 to TRBJ2-7; 7 bases line up with TRBD1. The sequence derives from a woman aged 40 to 55 with acute COVID-19. The CDR3, as DNA: TGTGCCAGCAGTCCCGACAGGGAGCTACCCCCCTACGAGCAGTACTTC. Translated: CASSPDRELPPYEQYF.